The rows below give T cell receptor beta chains drawn from one sample of a study of identical twins. TCRdb fed the 5' RACE reads into MiXCR, producing one record per CDR3 protein. The table includes just over 450,000 distinct CDR3 sequences, approximately 15% detected once. These same data were also listed under a study on yellow fever vaccine responses in identical twins.

Source material: CD4+ T cells sorted from blood. The receptors were gathered from a woman under 30 in good health. Each CDR3 is given with its conserved first and last residue. The D gene is left open where the match is weak. Expanded clones are given a class, and other clones once, few, many or no size at all.

few,TRBD2,TRBJ2-7,TRBV20-1,TGCAGTGCTAGAGGGCTAGCGGGGGCGGTGTACTTC,CSARGLAGAVYF
-,-,TRBJ2-2,TRBV6-5,TGTGCCAGCAGTTATCTACAGGGCGTGAACACCGGGGAGCTGTTTTTT,CASSYLQGVNTGELFF
many,-,TRBJ1-1,TRBV5-1,TGCGCCAGCAATGAGGAGAACACTGAAGCTTTCTTT,CASNEENTEAFF
-,-,TRBJ2-1,TRBV5-1,TGCGCCAGCGGGGAGTCGAGCTCCTACAATGAGCAGTTCTTC,CASGESSSYNEQFF
-,TRBD2,TRBJ2-7,TRBV9,TGTGCCAGCAGCGTAGGACCCCCTCTAGCGGGAGCCTCCTACGAGCAGTACTTC,CASSVGPPLAGASYEQYF
few,-,TRBJ2-7,TRBV12-3/TRBV12-4,TGTGCCAGCAGTTTGGGGGGCCCGGGCTCCTACGAGCAGTACTTC,CASSLGGPGSYEQYF
-,-,TRBJ2-5,TRBV5-4,TGTGCCAGCAGCTTCCCCGGGGGAAATGAAGAGACCCAGTACTTC,CASSFPGGNEETQYF
few,-,TRBJ2-1,TRBV9,TGTGCCAGCAGCGTAGCCGATGCGTGGCTTGAGCAGTTCTTC,CASSVADAWLEQFF
-,-,TRBJ2-6,TRBV5-1,TGCGCCAGCAGCTTGGAGGGCCCCCCCCTTGTCAACGTCCTGACTTTC,CASSLEGPPLVNVLTF
few,TRBD1,TRBJ1-1,TRBV5-1,TGCGCCAGCAGCAAAACCGGGACAGGGTACACTGAAGCTTTCTTT,CASSKTGTGYTEAFF
few,-,TRBJ2-3,TRBV20-1,TGCAGTGCTCCCCTAGCAGGGGCAGATACGCAGTATTTT,CSAPLAGADTQYF
few,-,TRBJ2-5,TRBV29-1,TGCAGCGTTTCCCAAGAGACCCAGTACTTC,CSVSQETQYF
few,-,TRBJ2-7,TRBV7-8,TGTGCCAGCAGCTTAGCGAAGGCCACCTACGAGCAGTACTTC,CASSLAKATYEQYF
few,TRBD1,TRBJ1-1,TRBV6-1,TGTGCCAGCGGGAGAACAGGGGTGGGCACTGAAGCTTTCTTT,CASGRTGVGTEAFF
-,TRBD1,TRBJ1-2,TRBV29-1,TGCAGCGTTTTAAAGACAGGGGCGTCCTATGGCTACACCTTC,CSVLKTGASYGYTF
many,-,TRBJ2-5,TRBV5-1,TGCGCCACCGCGGGTGGCGGGGTGGGTGAAGAGACCCAGTACTTC,CATAGGGVGEETQYF
few,-,TRBJ2-3,TRBV7-2,TGTGCCAGCAGCTTATTTCCAGGACCCGCAGATACGCAGTATTTT,CASSLFPGPADTQYF
-,-,TRBJ1-1,TRBV6-1,TGTGCCAGCAGTGATATGGGGCGGGAGACTGAAGCTTTCTTT,CASSDMGRETEAFF
few,-,TRBJ1-1,TRBV29-1,TGCAGCGTTGGGGAATCGGGGGCTTGGGGCACTGAAGCTTTCTTT,CSVGESGAWGTEAFF
few,-,TRBJ2-3,TRBV7-3,TGTGCCAGCAGCCCCGGGACCCTAGACACAGATACGCAGTATTTT,CASSPGTLDTDTQYF
many,-,TRBJ1-6,TRBV5-1,TGCGCCAGCAGCTCCCGACAGAGCTCCTATAATTCACCCCTCCACTTT,CASSSRQSSYNSPLHF
-,TRBD1,TRBJ1-2,TRBV5-1,TGCGCCAGCAGCTCGGCCCCGACAGGGGGCTATGGCTACACCTTC,CASSSAPTGGYGYTF
-,TRBD2,TRBJ2-1,TRBV7-9,TGTGCCAGCAGCCCGTCCAGCGGGGGGGCAGGGGAGCAGTTCTTC,CASSPSSGGAGEQFF
many,-,TRBJ2-7,TRBV12-3/TRBV12-4,TGTGCCAGCAGTTTGGATACCTACGAGCAGTACTTC,CASSLDTYEQYF
-,-,TRBJ2-1,TRBV7-2,TGTGCCAGCAGCACTAAGACGGGGTGGCATGAGCAGTTCTTC,CASSTKTGWHEQFF
few,TRBD1,TRBJ2-2,TRBV25-1,TGTGCCAGCAGTGATCGGGGGACAGGGACACCCGGGGAGCTGTTTTTT,CASSDRGTGTPGELFF
-,TRBD1,TRBJ2-7,TRBV5-1,TGCGCCAGCAGCCCCCCGACAGGGGTCGGGGGCGAGCAGTACTTC,CASSPPTGVGGEQYF
few,-,TRBJ1-1,TRBV29-1,TGCAGCTCGACAGATACGGGGACTGAAGCTTTCTTT,CSSTDTGTEAFF
many,-,TRBJ1-2,TRBV29-1,TGCAGCGTTGACAACGGACTGAGCTATGGCTACACCTTC,CSVDNGLSYGYTF
-,-,TRBJ1-2,TRBV6-1,TGTGCCAGCAAAGCGGGGGCTGCTAACTATGGCTACACCTTC,CASKAGAANYGYTF
few,-,TRBJ2-7,TRBV6-1,TGTGCCACCGGGAGAACTAACGAGCAGTACTTC,CATGRTNEQYF
many,-,TRBJ1-6,TRBV3-1,TGTGCCAGCAGCCCCACCCCGGGTTCACCCCTCCACTTT,CASSPTPGSPLHF
once,TRBD1,TRBJ1-1,TRBV7-9,TGTGCCAGCAGCTTAGCGCAGGGGGCTGAAGCTTTCTTT,CASSLAQGAEAFF
many,TRBD1,TRBJ2-1,TRBV7-8,TGTGCCAGCAGCCCTCCGAGGACAGGGGACAATGAGCAGTTCTTC,CASSPPRTGDNEQFF
-,-,TRBJ2-7,TRBV7-8,TGTGCCAGCAGCTTAGGTTTGGGCAGGGACTACGAGCAGTACTTC,CASSLGLGRDYEQYF
many,-,TRBJ2-6,TRBV5-1,TGCGCCAGCAGCTTGGCCGTGGGATCTGGGGCCAACGTCCTGACTTTC,CASSLAVGSGANVLTF
few,TRBD2,TRBJ2-7,TRBV15,TGTGCCACCAGCAGAGATCGATTAAGACCCGGGACTAGCGGGGGGGCATCCTACGAGCAGTACTTC,CATSRDRLRPGTSGGASYEQYF
-,-,TRBJ2-1,TRBV27,TGTGCCAGCAGGCGTCCGGGACGGGGGTTTGTGAATGAGCAGTTCTTC,CASRRPGRGFVNEQFF
-,TRBD1,TRBJ1-3,TRBV29-1,TGCAGCGTACAGGGGGCGCGTGGAAACACCATATATTTT,CSVQGARGNTIYF
-,TRBD1,TRBJ2-7,TRBV7-2,TGTGCCAGCGGTTCGGGACAGGACTACGAGCAGTACTTC,CASGSGQDYEQYF
few,-,TRBJ1-6,TRBV7-3,TGTGCCAGCAGCTTAAAGGGGTCGGATTCACCCCTCCACTTT,CASSLKGSDSPLHF
-,TRBD2,TRBJ2-1,TRBV6-1,TGTGCCAGCAGCAGTGGGAGAAGCGGGAGAGGAAATGAGCAGTTCTTC,CASSSGRSGRGNEQFF
-,TRBD1,TRBJ1-1,TRBV5-1,TGCGCCAGTGCCGGTCGTCCTCCCACAGGGGGGAACACTGAAGCTTTCTTT,CASAGRPPTGGNTEAFF
-,TRBD1,TRBJ2-3,TRBV5-1,TGCGCCAGCAGCTTGGAGGGACAGGGGGCAGATACGCAGTATTTT,CASSLEGQGADTQYF
few,-,TRBJ1-1,TRBV14,TGTGCCAGCAGCCAAAACATGAACACTGAAGCTTTCTTT,CASSQNMNTEAFF
many,-,TRBJ2-1,TRBV3-1,TGTGCCAGCAGCCCCTCGACAAGCCGCTACAATGAGCAGTTCTTC,CASSPSTSRYNEQFF
many,TRBD2,TRBJ2-3,TRBV20-1,TGCAGTGCTAAACTAGCGGGGGGGGGCGCTAGCACAGATACGCAGTATTTT,CSAKLAGGGASTDTQYF
many,TRBD2,TRBJ2-7,TRBV12-3/TRBV12-4,TGTGCCAGCAGAAAGACTAGCGGGTACGAGCAGTACTTC,CASRKTSGYEQYF